What follows are 15 T cell receptor beta chains derived from one specimen sequenced in a study of OX40 agonist ivuxolimab in advanced cancers. Assay used: immunoSEQ multiplex PCR; TCRdb lists only in-frame clones, some missing. Of just under 80,000 clones in the sample, approximately 84% were seen once. Sample: CD4+ or CD8+ T cells sorted from blood, taken in a trial of the OX40 agonist ivuxolimab. These receptors all come from an adult with an advanced solid tumor such as melanoma, head and neck, liver or kidney cancer.

This chain joins TRBV5-6 and TRBJ2-1, with 14 bases lining up with TRBD2. J gave up 9 bases and V 0 bases, and 5 bases lay outside the gene matches. The CDR3 loop spans 16 amino acids. Germline CDR1 SGHDT, CDR2 YYEEEE. The CDR3 region has the DNA TGTGCCAGCAGCTTGGATCCGGGACTAGCGGGAGCTGAGCAGTTCTTC. This encodes CASSLDPGLAGAEQFF.

This clone is a singleton in its sample. The J gene is TRBJ1-4, the V gene TRBV30; TRBD1 matches 10 bases. CDR1 is GTSNPN, CDR2 SVGIG, per germline (reference sequence). Unmatched junction bases numbered 10, after V lost 2 bases and J lost 4 bases. The length of the CDR3 is 17 residues. CDR3: CAWSNLRRDRGNEKLFF. The CDR3 DNA reads as TGTGCCTGGAGTAACCTCCGCCGGGACAGGGGTAATGAAAAACTGTTTTTT.

The chain employs TRBV2 and TRBJ2-3; 7 nucleotides agree with TRBD1. After removal of 5 bases from V and 6 bases from J, the junction contained 8 bases not matched to a gene. This CDR3 comprises 14 residues. Germline V gene sequence: CDR1 SNHLY, CDR2 FYNNEI. The CDR3 sequence is CASSPRTGPDTQYF. The CDR3 nucleotides are TGTGCCAGCAGTCCCCGGACAGGCCCCGATACGCAGTATTTT.

The chain joins TRBV18 to TRBJ1-5; D call uncertain. Trimming cost V 0 bases and J 9 bases, with 9 bases left between them. Germline CDR1 reads KGHSH; CDR2 reads LQKENI. The CDR3 covers 13 residues. In DNA form, the CDR3 reads TGTGCCAGCTCACCACCGGGCGGGCGGCCCCAGCATTTT. This sequence encodes CASSPPGGRPQHF. Looking up the rest from reference TRBV18 and TRBJ1-5 gives the full variable domain: NAGVMQNPRHLVRRRGQEARLRCSPMKGHSHVYWYRQLPEEGLKFMVYLQKENIIDESGMPKERFSAEFPKEGPSILRIQQVVRGDSAAYFCASSPPGGRPQHFGDGTRLSIL.

This clone was counted once. The chain recombines TRBV5-1 with TRBJ1-1; 7 bases map to TRBD1. Germline V gene sequence: CDR1 SGHRS, CDR2 YFSETQ. The CDR3 runs 15 residues. V lost 2 bases and J lost 1; bases outside the gene matches: 5. Here the CDR3 reads CASSLQGIGNTEAFF. CDR3 nucleotides: TGCGCCAGCAGCTTACAGGGGATCGGGAACACTGAAGCTTTCTTT. Supplemented by reference TRBV5-1 and TRBJ1-1, the full variable domain reads KAGVTQTPRYLIKTRGQQVTLSCSPISGHRSVSWYQQTPGQGLQFLFEYFSETQRNKGNFPGRFSGRQFSNSRSEMNVSTLELGDSALYLCASSLQGIGNTEAFFGQGTRLTVV.

The CDR3 loop is CASSEGGSGRETQYF. Here the CDR3 DNA reads TGCGCCAGCAGTGAAGGTGGGAGTGGAAGGGAGACCCAGTACTTC. The rearrangement links TRBV10-1 to TRBJ2-5; a possible D gene is TRBD2 (5 bases). V lost 3 bases, J lost 5 bases, and 16 bases lay in between. This CDR3 has 15 residues. The germline gives CDR1 WNHNN, CDR2 SYGVQD (reference sequence).

This chain uses TRBV7-2 with TRBJ2-7, with 10 bases that match TRBD1. The germline gives CDR1 SGHTA, CDR2 FQGNSA. This CDR3 region has 14 residues. Trimming at V came to 4 bases and at J to 6 bases, leaving 6 bases not matched to a gene. The DNA for the CDR3 is TGTGCCAGCAGCTCCGGGACAGGGGAAGGCGAGCAGTACTTC. It is translated as CASSSGTGEGEQYF.

The chain carries TRBV18 and TRBJ1-4; no clear D. V lost 5 bases to trimming and J lost 2 bases, with 9 bases between them. CDR1 is KGHSH, CDR2 LQKENI, per germline. This CDR3 is built from 14 residues. The CDR3 here is CASSSWTTNEKLFF. In DNA form, the CDR3 reads TGTGCCAGCTCATCATGGACCACTAATGAAAAACTGTTTTTT. Combining the CDR3 with reference TRBV18 and TRBJ1-4 gives the whole variable domain NAGVMQNPRHLVRRRGQEARLRCSPMKGHSHVYWYRQLPEEGLKFMVYLQKENIIDESGMPKERFSAEFPKEGPSILRIQQVVRGDSAAYFCASSSWTTNEKLFFGSGTQLSVL.

J is TRBJ1-5 and V is TRBV7-2; D is unresolved. The germline V gene encodes CDR1 SGHTA and CDR2 FQGNSA. The CDR3 length is 14 residues. Trimming left V 3 bases short and J 3 bases short, with 9 bases between. CDR3 DNA sequence: TGTGCCAGCAGCTTGCAACAGACCAATCAGCCCCAGCATTTT. Its translation is CASSLQQTNQPQHF.

The CDR3 sequence: CAISRTGGSGNTIYF. The CDR3 DNA is TGTGCCATCAGTCGGACAGGGGGCTCTGGAAACACCATATATTTT. The J gene is TRBJ1-3, the V gene TRBV10-3; 10 bases agree with TRBD1. The germline V gene encodes CDR1 ENHRY and CDR2 SYGVKD. This CDR3 has 15 amino acids. The V segment lost 5 bases and the J segment 0 bases; nucleotides outside the gene matches: 1.

V is TRBV2 and J is TRBJ1-1, with D unresolved. Trimming cost V 6 bases and J 8 bases, with 10 bases left between them. CDR3 length equals 11 residues. The germline V gene encodes CDR1 SNHLY and CDR2 FYNNEI. The CDR3 DNA follows: TGTGCCAGCAGGGACCTTAGGGAAGCTTTCTTT. Translation: CASRDLREAFF.

The chain uses TRBV5-4 and TRBJ2-5, with a weak D call TRBD2 (6 bases). Germline CDR1 reads SGHNT; CDR2 reads YYREEE (reference sequence). V dropped 0 bases and J dropped 2 bases, with 11 bases sitting between them. This CDR3 spans 15 amino acids. The CDR3 DNA is TGTGCCAGCAGCTTGGGGGGCGGGGATCAAGAGACCCAGTACTTC. Amino acid sequence: CASSLGGGDQETQYF.

The chain recombines TRBV10-3 with TRBJ2-7; D gene unclear. V gave up 7 bases and J gave up 0 bases, with 10 bases separating them. The CDR3 is made up of 13 amino acids. From germline, CDR1 is ENHRY and CDR2 SYGVKD. CDR3 amino acids: CAITQASSYEQYF. The CDR3 nucleotides read TGTGCCATCACCCAGGCTAGCTCCTACGAGCAGTACTTC.

The chain links TRBV11-2 to TRBJ1-1; 11 bases match TRBD1. Germline trimming cut 5 bases from V and 4 bases from J; bases unmatched to any gene: 6. The CDR3 runs to 15 residues. In germline, CDR1 is SGHAT, CDR2 FQNNGV. The CDR3 loop is CASSPWDRGSTEAFF. The DNA for the CDR3 is TGTGCCAGCAGCCCTTGGGACAGGGGGAGCACTGAAGCTTTCTTT.

The genes are TRBV14 and TRBJ2-1; D may be TRBD2 (6 bases). The V gene's germline CDR1 is SGHDN and CDR2 FVKESK. The V end was cut by 3 bases, the J end by 9 bases, with 15 bases between. CDR3 length: 14 amino acids. Here the CDR3 reads CASSQTRWVGEQFF. The CDR3 nucleotides are TGTGCCAGCAGCCAGACTAGATGGGTTGGTGAGCAGTTCTTC.